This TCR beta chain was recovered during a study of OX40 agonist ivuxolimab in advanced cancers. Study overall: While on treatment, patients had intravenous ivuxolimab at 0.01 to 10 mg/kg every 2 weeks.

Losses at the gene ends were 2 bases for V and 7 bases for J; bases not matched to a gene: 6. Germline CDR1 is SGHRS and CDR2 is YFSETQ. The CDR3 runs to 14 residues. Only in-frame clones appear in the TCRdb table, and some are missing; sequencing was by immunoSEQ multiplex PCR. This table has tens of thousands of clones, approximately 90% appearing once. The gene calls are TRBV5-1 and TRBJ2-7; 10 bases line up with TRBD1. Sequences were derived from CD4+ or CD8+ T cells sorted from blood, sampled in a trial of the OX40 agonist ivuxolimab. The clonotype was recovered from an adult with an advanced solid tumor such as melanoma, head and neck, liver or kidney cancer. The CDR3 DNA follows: TGCGCCAGCAGCTTAGGACAGGGGGGTAGAGAGCAGTACTTC. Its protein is CASSLGQGGREQYF.